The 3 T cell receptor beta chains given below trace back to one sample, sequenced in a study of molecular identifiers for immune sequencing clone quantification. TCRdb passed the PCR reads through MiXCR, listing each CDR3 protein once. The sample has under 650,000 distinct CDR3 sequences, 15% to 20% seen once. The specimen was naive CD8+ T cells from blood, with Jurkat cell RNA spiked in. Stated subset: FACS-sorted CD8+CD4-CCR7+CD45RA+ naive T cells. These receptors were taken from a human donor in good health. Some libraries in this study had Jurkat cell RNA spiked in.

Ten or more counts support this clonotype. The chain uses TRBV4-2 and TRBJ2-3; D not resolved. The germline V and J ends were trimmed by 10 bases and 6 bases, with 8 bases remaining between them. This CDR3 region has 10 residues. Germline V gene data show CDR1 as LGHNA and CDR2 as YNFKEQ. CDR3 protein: CANNGDTQYF. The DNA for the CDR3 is TGTGCCAACAACGGGGATACGCAGTATTTT.

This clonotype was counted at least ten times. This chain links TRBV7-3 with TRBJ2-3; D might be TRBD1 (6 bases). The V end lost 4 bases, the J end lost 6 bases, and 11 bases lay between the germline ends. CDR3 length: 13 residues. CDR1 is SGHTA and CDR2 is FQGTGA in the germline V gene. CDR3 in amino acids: CASSYQGLDTQYF. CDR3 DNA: TGTGCCAGCAGCTATCAGGGGTTGGATACGCAGTATTTT.

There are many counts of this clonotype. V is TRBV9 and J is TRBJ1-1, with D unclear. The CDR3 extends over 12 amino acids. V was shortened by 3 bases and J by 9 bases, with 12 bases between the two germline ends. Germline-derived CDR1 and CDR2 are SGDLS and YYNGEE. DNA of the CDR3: TGTGCCAGCAGCGGAGGCGACCGAAAAGCTTTCTTT. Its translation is CASSGGDRKAFF.